The next 8 T cell receptor beta chains were all read from a single sample in a study of T cell responses to AZD1222 COVID-19 vaccine. Only in-frame clones appear in the TCRdb table, and some are missing; sequencing was by immunoSEQ multiplex PCR. The table includes roughly 170,000 clones, 94% detected once. The input for sequencing was peripheral blood, taken 28 days after the second AZD1222 dose. These receptor sequences come from an adult who received the AZD1222 COVID-19 vaccine.

This clone was seen once. The chain uses TRBV6-2 or TRBV6-3 and TRBJ1-5; D not resolved. Germline V gene lookup returns CDR1 MNHEY and CDR2 SVGEGT. This CDR3 has 12 amino acids. Between the trimmed V and J ends, which lost 0 bases and 7 bases, there was a span of 4 bases. The CDR3 reads CASSYSPQPQHF. CDR3 in DNA: TGTGCCAGCAGTTACTCTCCGCAGCCCCAGCATTTT.

This clone was detected once. J is TRBJ1-2 and V is TRBV2; D possibly corresponds to TRBD1 (5 bases). CDR1 is SNHLY, CDR2 FYNNEI, per germline. The germline V and J ends were trimmed by 0 bases and 13 bases, with 18 bases remaining between them. This CDR3 contains 14 residues. The CDR3 coding sequence is TGTGCCAGCAGTGAAGCGACCCACTCGGGGCCACTCACCTTC. The encoded protein is CASSEATHSGPLTF.

The V and J genes are TRBV28 and TRBJ1-2, with D maybe TRBD1 (6 bases). The germline V gene has CDR1 MDHEN and CDR2 SYDVKM. The V and J ends lost 6 bases and 8 bases respectively, with 19 bases between them. The CDR3 spans 14 residues. Written as DNA, the CDR3 is TGTGCCAGCAGCCAAGGGGGAGGGGCGAGGGGCTACACCTTC. This encodes CASSQGGGARGYTF.

This clone was seen only once. This sequence joins TRBV9 and TRBJ1-6; D is unclear. Trimming removed 0 bases from V and 5 bases from J, with 6 bases in between. This CDR3 comprises 14 residues. Germline V gives CDR1 SGDLS, CDR2 YYNGEE. CDR3 in amino acids: CASSVGWDNSPLHF. The CDR3 coding sequence is TGTGCCAGCAGCGTAGGTTGGGATAATTCACCCCTCCACTTT.

The chain recombines TRBV7-2 with TRBJ1-1, with D uncertain. V lost 1 base and J 0 bases, leaving 12 bases between the germline ends. Germline assignment: CDR1 SGHTA and CDR2 FQGNSA. The CDR3 loop spans 16 amino acids. CDR3 sequence (DNA): TGTGCCAGCAGCTTAGTGGTTAGTCACTTGAACACTGAAGCTTTCTTT. Encoded protein: CASSLVVSHLNTEAFF.

This sequence joins TRBV5-6 and TRBJ1-3; weak D call: TRBD1 (5 bases). Germline assignment: CDR1 SGHDT and CDR2 YYEEEE. V dropped 4 bases and J dropped 4 bases, with 12 bases sitting between them. This CDR3 comprises 14 residues. As DNA, the CDR3 is TGTGCCAGCAGCACCGGGACGTCCGGAAACACCATATATTTT. The encoded protein is CASSTGTSGNTIYF. Supplemented by reference TRBV5-6 and TRBJ1-3, the full variable domain reads DAGVTQSPTHLIKTRGQQVTLRCSPKSGHDTVSWYQQALGQGPQFIFQYYEEEERQRGNFPDRFSGHQFPNYSSELNVNALLLGDSALYLCASSTGTSGNTIYFGEGSWLTVV.

This clone has just a few counts. The gene calls are TRBV12-5 and TRBJ1-1; 9 nucleotides line up with TRBD1. The germline V gene has CDR1 LGHNT and CDR2 FRNRAP. This CDR3 is 14 amino acids long. V gave up 3 bases and J gave up 3 bases; unmatched junction bases: 2. CDR3 DNA sequence: TGTGCTAGTGGTTTAAGACAGGGGGACACTGAAGCTTTCTTT. This encodes CASGLRQGDTEAFF.

This clone is a singleton in its sample. The chain combines TRBV10-3 with TRBJ1-2; maybe TRBD1 (5 bases). This CDR3 spans 13 amino acids. Trimming removed 4 bases from V and 6 bases from J, with 12 bases in between. Germline CDR1 reads ENHRY; CDR2 reads SYGVKD. The CDR3 DNA reads as TGTGCCATCAGTGCCACGGGGCAGGATGGCTACACCTTC. This encodes CAISATGQDGYTF.